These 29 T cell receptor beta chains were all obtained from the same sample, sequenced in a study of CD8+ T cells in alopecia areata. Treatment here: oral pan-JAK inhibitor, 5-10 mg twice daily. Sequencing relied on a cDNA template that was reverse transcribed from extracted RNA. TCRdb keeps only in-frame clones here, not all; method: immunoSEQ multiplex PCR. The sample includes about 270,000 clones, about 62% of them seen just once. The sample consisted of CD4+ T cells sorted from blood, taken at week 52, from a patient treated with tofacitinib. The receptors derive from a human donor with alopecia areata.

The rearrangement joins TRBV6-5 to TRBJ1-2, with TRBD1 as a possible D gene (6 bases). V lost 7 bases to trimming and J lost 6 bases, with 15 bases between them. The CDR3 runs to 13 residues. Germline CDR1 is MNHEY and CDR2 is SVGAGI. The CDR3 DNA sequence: TGTGCCAGCACGGCGGGGGGCGCCGATGGCTACACCTTC. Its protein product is CASTAGGADGYTF.

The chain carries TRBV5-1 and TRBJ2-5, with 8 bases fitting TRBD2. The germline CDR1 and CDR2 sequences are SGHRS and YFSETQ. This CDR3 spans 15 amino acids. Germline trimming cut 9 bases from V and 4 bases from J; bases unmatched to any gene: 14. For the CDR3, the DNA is TGCGCCACCAGGACCAATGCGGGGGGCTTAGAGACCCAGTACTTC. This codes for CATRTNAGGLETQYF.

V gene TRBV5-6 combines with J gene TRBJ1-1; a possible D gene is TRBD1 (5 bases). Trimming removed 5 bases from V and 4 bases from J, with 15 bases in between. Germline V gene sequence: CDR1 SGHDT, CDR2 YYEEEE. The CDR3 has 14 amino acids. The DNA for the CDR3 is TGTGCCAGCAGTTTCGGGACGCCCAGCACTGAAGCTTTCTTT. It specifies CASSFGTPSTEAFF. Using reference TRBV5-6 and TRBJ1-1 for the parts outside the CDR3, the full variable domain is DAGVTQSPTHLIKTRGQQVTLRCSPKSGHDTVSWYQQALGQGPQFIFQYYEEEERQRGNFPDRFSGHQFPNYSSELNVNALLLGDSALYLCASSFGTPSTEAFFGQGTRLTVV.

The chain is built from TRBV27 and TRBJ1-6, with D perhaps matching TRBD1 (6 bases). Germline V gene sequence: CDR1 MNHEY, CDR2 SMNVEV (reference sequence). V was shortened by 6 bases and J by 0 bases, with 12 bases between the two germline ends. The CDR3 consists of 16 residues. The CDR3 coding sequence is TGTGCCAGCAGAGAGGACAGCAACTCCTATAATTCACCCCTCCACTTT. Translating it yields CASREDSNSYNSPLHF.

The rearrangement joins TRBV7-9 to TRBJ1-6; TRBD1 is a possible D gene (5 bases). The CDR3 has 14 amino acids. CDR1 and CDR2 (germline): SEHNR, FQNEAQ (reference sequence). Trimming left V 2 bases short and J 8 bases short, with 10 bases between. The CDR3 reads CASSLFDRDSPLHF. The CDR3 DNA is TGTGCCAGCAGCTTATTTGACAGAGATTCACCCCTCCACTTT.

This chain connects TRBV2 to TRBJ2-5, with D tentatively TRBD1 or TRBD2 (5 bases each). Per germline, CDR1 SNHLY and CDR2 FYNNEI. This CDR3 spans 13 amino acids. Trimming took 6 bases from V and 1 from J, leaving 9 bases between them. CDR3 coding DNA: TGTGCCAGCAGCGCCGGGACCCAAGAGACCCAGTACTTC. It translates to CASSAGTQETQYF.

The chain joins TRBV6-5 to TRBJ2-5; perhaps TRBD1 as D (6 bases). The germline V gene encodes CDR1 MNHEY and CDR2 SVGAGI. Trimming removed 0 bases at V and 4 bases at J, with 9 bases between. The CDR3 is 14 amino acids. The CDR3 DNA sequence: TGTGCCAGCAGTTACTCACAGGGTGGAGAGACCCAGTACTTC. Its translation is CASSYSQGGETQYF.

The CDR3 loop is CSVGTPGREKLFF. As DNA, the CDR3 is TGCAGCGTTGGGACGCCGGGGAGGGAGAAACTGTTTTTT. The chain combines TRBV29-1 with TRBJ1-4; D is ambiguous. Germline CDR1 reads SQVTM; CDR2 reads ANQGSEA. V shed 4 bases and J shed 11 bases, with 17 bases lying between them. The CDR3 runs 13 residues.

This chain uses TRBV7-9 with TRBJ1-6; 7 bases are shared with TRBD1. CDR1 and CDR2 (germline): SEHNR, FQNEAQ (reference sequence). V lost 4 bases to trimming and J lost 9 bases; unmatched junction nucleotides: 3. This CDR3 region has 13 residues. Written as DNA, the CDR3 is TGTGCCAGCAGCTCAGGGGGTCTTTCACCCCTCCACTTT. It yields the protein CASSSGGLSPLHF.

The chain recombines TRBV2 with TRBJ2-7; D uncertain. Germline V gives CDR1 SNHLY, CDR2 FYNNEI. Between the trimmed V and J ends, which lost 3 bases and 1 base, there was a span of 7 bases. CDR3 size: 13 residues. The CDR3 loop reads CASSDSGSYEQYF. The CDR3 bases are TGTGCCAGCAGTGATTCTGGGTCCTACGAGCAGTACTTC.

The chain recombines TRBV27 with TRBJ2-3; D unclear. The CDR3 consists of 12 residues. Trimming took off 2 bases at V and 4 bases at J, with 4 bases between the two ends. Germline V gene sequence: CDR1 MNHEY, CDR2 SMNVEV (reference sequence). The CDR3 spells CASSLTPDTQYF. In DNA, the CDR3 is TGTGCCAGCAGTTTAACTCCAGATACGCAGTATTTT.

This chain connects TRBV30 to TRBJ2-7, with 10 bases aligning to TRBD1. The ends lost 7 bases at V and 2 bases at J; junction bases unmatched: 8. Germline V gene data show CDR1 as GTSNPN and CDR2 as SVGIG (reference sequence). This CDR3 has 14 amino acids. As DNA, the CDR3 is TGTGCCTTGGAACTCGGACAGGGGGCCTACGAGCAGTACTTC. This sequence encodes CALELGQGAYEQYF.

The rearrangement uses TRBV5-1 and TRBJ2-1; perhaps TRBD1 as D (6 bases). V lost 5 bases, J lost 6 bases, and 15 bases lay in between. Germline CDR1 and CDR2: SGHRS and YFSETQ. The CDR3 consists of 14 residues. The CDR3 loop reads CASSQDSLANEQFF. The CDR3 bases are TGCGCCAGCAGTCAGGACAGCTTGGCCAATGAGCAGTTCTTC.

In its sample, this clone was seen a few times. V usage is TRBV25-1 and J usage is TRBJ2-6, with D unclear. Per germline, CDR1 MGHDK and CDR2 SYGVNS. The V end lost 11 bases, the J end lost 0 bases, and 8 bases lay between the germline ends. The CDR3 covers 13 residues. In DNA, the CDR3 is TGTGCCTTCTTGCACTCTGGGGCCAACGTCCTGACTTTC. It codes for CAFLHSGANVLTF.

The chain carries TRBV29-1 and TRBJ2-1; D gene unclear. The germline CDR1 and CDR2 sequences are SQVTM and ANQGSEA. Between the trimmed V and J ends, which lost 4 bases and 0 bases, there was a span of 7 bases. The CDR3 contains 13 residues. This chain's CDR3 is CSVVGSSYNEQFF. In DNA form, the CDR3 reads TGCAGCGTTGTGGGAAGCTCCTACAATGAGCAGTTCTTC.

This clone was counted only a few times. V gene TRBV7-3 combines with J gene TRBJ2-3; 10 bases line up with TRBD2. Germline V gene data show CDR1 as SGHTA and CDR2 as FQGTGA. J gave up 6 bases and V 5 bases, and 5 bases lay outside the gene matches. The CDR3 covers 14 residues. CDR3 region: CASSPSGGVDTQYF. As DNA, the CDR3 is TGTGCCAGCAGCCCTAGCGGGGGAGTTGATACGCAGTATTTT.

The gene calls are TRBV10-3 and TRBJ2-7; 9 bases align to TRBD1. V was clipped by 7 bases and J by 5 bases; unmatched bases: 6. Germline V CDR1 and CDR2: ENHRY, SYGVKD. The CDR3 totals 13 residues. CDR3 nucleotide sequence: TGTGCCATCAAAGGACAGGGGAGTAACGAGCAGTACTTC. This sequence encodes CAIKGQGSNEQYF.

This CDR3 is CAITTKPNTEAFF. CDR3 nucleotide sequence: TGTGCCATCACAACGAAGCCGAACACTGAAGCTTTCTTT. The chain combines TRBV10-3 with TRBJ1-1; D ambiguous. The CDR3 length is 13 residues. V was cut by 7 bases and J by 1 base, with 10 bases left in between. Per germline, CDR1 ENHRY and CDR2 SYGVKD.

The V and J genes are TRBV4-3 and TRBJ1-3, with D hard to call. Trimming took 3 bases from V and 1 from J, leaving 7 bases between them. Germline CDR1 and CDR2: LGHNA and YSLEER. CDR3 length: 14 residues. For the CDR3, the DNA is TGCGCCAGCAGCCAGCAGGATTCTGGAAACACCATATATTTT. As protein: CASSQQDSGNTIYF.

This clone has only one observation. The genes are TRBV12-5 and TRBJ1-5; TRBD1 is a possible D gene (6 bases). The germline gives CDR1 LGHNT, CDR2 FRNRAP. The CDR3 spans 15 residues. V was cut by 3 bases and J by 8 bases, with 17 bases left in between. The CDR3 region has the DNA TGTGCTAGTGGTTTCGGGCAGGGGATGGCTGAGCCCCAGCATTTT. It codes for CASGFGQGMAEPQHF.

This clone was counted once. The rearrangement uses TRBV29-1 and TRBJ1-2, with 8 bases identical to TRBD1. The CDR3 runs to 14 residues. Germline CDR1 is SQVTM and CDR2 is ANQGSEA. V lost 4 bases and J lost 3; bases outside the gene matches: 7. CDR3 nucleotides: TGCAGCGTTGGCGCGGCAGGGGGCGACTATGGCTACACCTTC. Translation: CSVGAAGGDYGYTF.

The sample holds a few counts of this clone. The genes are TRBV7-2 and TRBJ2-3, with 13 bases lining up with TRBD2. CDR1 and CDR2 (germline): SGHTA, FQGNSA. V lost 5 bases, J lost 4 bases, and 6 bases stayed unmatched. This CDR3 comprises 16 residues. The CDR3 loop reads CASSTGLAGDADTQYF. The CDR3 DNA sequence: TGTGCCAGCAGCACAGGACTAGCGGGGGACGCAGATACGCAGTATTTT.

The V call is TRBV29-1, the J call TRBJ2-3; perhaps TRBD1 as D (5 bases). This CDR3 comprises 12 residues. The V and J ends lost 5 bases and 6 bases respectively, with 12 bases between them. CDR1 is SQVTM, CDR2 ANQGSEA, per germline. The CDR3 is CSVKSPGDTQYF. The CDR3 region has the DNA TGCAGCGTTAAAAGTCCAGGGGATACGCAGTATTTT.

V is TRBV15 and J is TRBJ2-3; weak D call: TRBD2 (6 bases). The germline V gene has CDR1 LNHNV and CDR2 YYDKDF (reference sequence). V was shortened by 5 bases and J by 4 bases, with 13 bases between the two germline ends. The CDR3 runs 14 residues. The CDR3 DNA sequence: TGTGCCACCAGCGTTGGGACTGGCGCAGATACGCAGTATTTT. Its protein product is CATSVGTGADTQYF.

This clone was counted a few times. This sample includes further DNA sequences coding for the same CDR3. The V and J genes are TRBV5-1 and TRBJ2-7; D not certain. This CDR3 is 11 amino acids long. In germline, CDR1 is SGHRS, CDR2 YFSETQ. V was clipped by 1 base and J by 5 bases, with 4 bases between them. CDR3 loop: CASSLKNEQYF. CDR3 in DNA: TGCGCCAGCAGCTTGAAGAACGAGCAGTACTTC.

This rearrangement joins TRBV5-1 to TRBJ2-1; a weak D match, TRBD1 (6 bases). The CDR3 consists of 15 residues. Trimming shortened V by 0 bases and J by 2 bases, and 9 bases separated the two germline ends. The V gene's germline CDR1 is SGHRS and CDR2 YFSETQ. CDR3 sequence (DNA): TGCGCCAGCAGCTTGGGTCAGGGGACCTACAATGAGCAGTTCTTC. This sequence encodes CASSLGQGTYNEQFF. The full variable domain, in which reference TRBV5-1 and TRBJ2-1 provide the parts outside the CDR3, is KAGVTQTPRYLIKTRGQQVTLSCSPISGHRSVSWYQQTPGQGLQFLFEYFSETQRNKGNFPGRFSGRQFSNSRSEMNVSTLELGDSALYLCASSLGQGTYNEQFFGPGTRLTVL.

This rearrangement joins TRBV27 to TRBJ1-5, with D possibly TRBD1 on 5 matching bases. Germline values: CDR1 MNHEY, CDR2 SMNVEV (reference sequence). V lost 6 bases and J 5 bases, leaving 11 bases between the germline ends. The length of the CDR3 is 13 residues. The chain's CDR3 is CASREGTHQPQHF. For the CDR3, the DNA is TGTGCCAGCAGGGAAGGGACGCATCAGCCCCAGCATTTT.

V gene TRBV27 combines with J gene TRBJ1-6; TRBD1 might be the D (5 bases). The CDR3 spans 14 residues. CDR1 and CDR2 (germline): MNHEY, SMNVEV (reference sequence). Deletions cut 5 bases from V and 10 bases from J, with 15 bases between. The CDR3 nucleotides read TGTGCCAGCAGTGGAAGGGGAGTAGGATCACCCCTCCACTTT. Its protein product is CASSGRGVGSPLHF.

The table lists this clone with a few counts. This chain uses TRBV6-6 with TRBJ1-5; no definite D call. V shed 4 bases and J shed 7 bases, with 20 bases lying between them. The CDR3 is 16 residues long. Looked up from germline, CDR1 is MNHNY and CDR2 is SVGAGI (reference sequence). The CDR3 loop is CASSSSETVSYQPQHF. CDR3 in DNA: TGTGCCAGCAGTTCTAGCGAGACCGTTAGTTACCAGCCCCAGCATTTT.